Each of the 25 T cell receptor beta chains below was sequenced from the same sample in a study of a mutant IDH1 vaccine in newly diagnosed glioma. Documented time point: baseline, week 1 (first vaccination visit). Stated treatment: pre-vaccination baseline after standard-of-care therapy. Measured with immunoSEQ multiplex PCR; TCRdb has only the in-frame clones, and not every one. The sample holds about 66,000 clones, about 86% seen once. Sequenced here: PBMCs, sampled from a glioma patient treated with radiotherapy, temozolomide or both. The receptors come from a young man with glioma.

CDR3 DNA sequence: TGCGCCAGCCGTCAACACACAGCAACTAATGAAAAACTGTTTTTT. Translated: CASRQHTATNEKLFF. The rearrangement uses TRBV5-1 and TRBJ1-4; D remains ambiguous. Deletions cut 7 bases from V and 0 bases from J, with 13 bases between. From germline, CDR1 is SGHRS and CDR2 YFSETQ. The CDR3 is made up of 15 amino acids.

The chain has TRBV19 and TRBJ1-5; D ambiguous. CDR1 is LNHDA, CDR2 SQIVND, per germline (reference sequence). CDR3 length: 15 amino acids. Trimming removed 5 bases at V and 2 bases at J, with 13 bases between. As DNA, the CDR3 is TGTGCCAGTAGTTTTTCTCCCCCCGGCAATCAGCCCCAGCATTTT. This gives the protein CASSFSPPGNQPQHF.

The chain joins TRBV5-1 to TRBJ2-1, with D uncertain. Germline CDR1 SGHRS, CDR2 YFSETQ. V dropped 2 bases and J dropped 3 bases, with 12 bases sitting between them. The CDR3 is 15 residues long. The CDR3 DNA sequence: TGCGCCAGCAGCTTAGTTCAGGAGAGCTACAATGAGCAGTTCTTC. Its translation: CASSLVQESYNEQFF.

The genes are TRBV5-4 and TRBJ1-4, with TRBD1 identical over 10 bases. There are 19 residues in the CDR3. Germline V lookup: CDR1 SGHNT, CDR2 YYREEE (reference sequence). J lost 3 bases, V lost 4 bases, and 15 bases had no gene match. The CDR3 sequence: CASSHVQGQGILANEKLFF. In DNA, the CDR3 is TGTGCCAGCAGCCACGTACAGGGACAGGGGATATTGGCTAATGAAAAACTGTTTTTT.

The chain has TRBV19 and TRBJ1-6; 8 positions agree with TRBD1. Per the germline V gene, CDR1 is LNHDA and CDR2 is SQIVND (reference sequence). The V segment lost 0 bases and the J segment 6 bases; nucleotides outside the gene matches: 4. The CDR3 consists of 16 residues. CDR3 loop: CASSIDTRGRNSPLHF. CDR3 DNA: TGTGCCAGTAGTATAGATACCAGGGGGCGTAATTCACCCCTCCACTTT.

The chain has TRBV19 and TRBJ2-7; maybe TRBD2 (6 bases). Trimming stripped 5 bases from V and 4 bases from J, with 6 bases between. CDR1 and CDR2 (germline): LNHDA, SQIVND (reference sequence). This CDR3 is built from 11 residues. The CDR3 loop is CASSAGYEQYF. CDR3 nucleotide sequence: TGTGCCAGTAGTGCGGGGTACGAGCAGTACTTC.

The CDR3 sequence is CATSNPRGRAGEQYF. CDR3 DNA: TGTGCCACCAGCAACCCCCGGGGAAGGGCGGGGGAGCAGTACTTC. This sequence joins TRBV15 and TRBJ2-7, with D tentatively TRBD2 (6 bases). The V gene's germline CDR1 is LNHNV and CDR2 YYDKDF (reference sequence). The V gene lost 4 bases and the J gene lost 7 bases, with 20 bases spanning the gap. The CDR3 contains 15 residues.

The V and J genes are TRBV11-2 and TRBJ1-5; TRBD1 is a possible D gene (5 bases). Germline CDR1 SGHAT, CDR2 FQNNGV. The length of the CDR3 is 13 residues. V lost 1 base, J lost 7 bases, and 8 bases lay in between. This CDR3 reads CASSLGGGQPQHF. The CDR3 DNA follows: TGTGCCAGCAGCTTAGGGGGCGGACAGCCCCAGCATTTT.

The chain couples TRBV7-8 to TRBJ1-1; D not certain. Germline CDR1 is SGHVS and CDR2 is FQNEAQ. Deletions cut 5 bases from V and 3 bases from J, with 4 bases between. CDR3 size: 11 residues. The CDR3 DNA follows: TGTGCCAGCAGCCAGGACACTGAAGCTTTCTTT. It is translated as CASSQDTEAFF.

V is TRBV28 and J is TRBJ2-7; perhaps D is TRBD1 or TRBD2 (5 bases each). The CDR3 totals 15 residues. Germline-derived CDR1 and CDR2 are MDHEN and SYDVKM. Deletions cut 9 bases from V and 3 bases from J, with 21 bases between. Here the CDR3 DNA reads TGTGCCAGTACGACCCCGGGACCCGAAGACTACGAGCAGTACTTC. Amino acids: CASTTPGPEDYEQYF.

This chain links TRBV5-1 with TRBJ1-2; D perhaps matches TRBD1 (5 bases). CDR3 length: 14 amino acids. Germline V CDR1 and CDR2: SGHRS, YFSETQ. V lost 2 bases and J 6 bases, leaving 14 bases between the germline ends. The CDR3, as DNA: TGCGCCAGCAGCTTTGACAGTTACTCTGATGGCTACACCTTC. Translated: CASSFDSYSDGYTF.

The rearrangement links TRBV6-5 to TRBJ1-5; the match to TRBD1 covers 7 bases. This CDR3 contains 14 residues. V lost 6 bases to trimming and J lost 3 bases; unmatched junction nucleotides: 5. Germline loops: CDR1 MNHEY, CDR2 SVGAGI. The CDR3 nucleotides are TGTGCCAGCAGCCTGGGACAGCCCAATCAGCCCCAGCATTTT. This gives the protein CASSLGQPNQPQHF.

This chain links TRBV25-1 with TRBJ1-2, with 8 bases lining up with TRBD1. Germline CDR1 MGHDK, CDR2 SYGVNS. The CDR3 totals 13 residues. V trimming: 7 bases; J trimming: 4 bases; junction bases outside the gene matches: 5. The CDR3 DNA follows: TGTGCCAGCAAGGACAGGGTGGGCTATGGCTACACCTTC. Its translation is CASKDRVGYGYTF.

The count of this clone is one. The genes are TRBV6-1 and TRBJ2-7; 9 bases match TRBD1. In germline, CDR1 is MNHNS, CDR2 SASEGT. The CDR3 is 15 residues long. Trimming removed 6 bases from V and 3 bases from J; junction bases left unmatched: 9. CDR3 coding DNA: TGTGCCAGCAGCCCCGGCGGGACAGGGTACTACGAGCAGTACTTC. This translates into CASSPGGTGYYEQYF.

The chain has TRBV5-4 and TRBJ1-1; D remains ambiguous. The CDR3 runs 17 residues. V lost 0 bases to trimming and J lost 0 bases, with 15 bases between them. Germline V gene lookup returns CDR1 SGHNT and CDR2 YYREEE (reference sequence). Here the CDR3 reads CASSLAKGVSMNTEAFF. As DNA, the CDR3 is TGTGCCAGCAGCTTGGCAAAGGGAGTTTCTATGAACACTGAAGCTTTCTTT. Supplemented by reference TRBV5-4 and TRBJ1-1, the full variable domain reads ETGVTQSPTHLIKTRGQQVTLRCSSQSGHNTVSWYQQALGQGPQFIFQYYREEENGRGNFPPRFSGLQFPNYSSELNVNALELDDSALYLCASSLAKGVSMNTEAFFGQGTRLTVV.

The gene calls are TRBV5-6 and TRBJ1-4; perhaps TRBD1 as D (5 bases). V lost 1 base, J lost 14 bases, and 12 bases lay in between. The CDR3 extends over 12 amino acids. From germline, CDR1 is SGHDT and CDR2 YYEEEE. The CDR3 region is CASSLLKGRLFF. CDR3 sequence (DNA): TGTGCCAGCAGCTTGTTAAAGGGGAGGCTGTTTTTT.

The chain joins TRBV7-8 to TRBJ1-4, with 9 bases that match TRBD1. The germline gives CDR1 SGHVS, CDR2 FQNEAQ. This CDR3 is built from 17 residues. Trimming took 5 bases from V and 5 from J; bases not matched to a gene: 12. The DNA for the CDR3 is TGTGCCAGCAGCAATGACAGGGGGTTTAAAGAGAATGAAAAACTGTTTTTT. Protein product: CASSNDRGFKENEKLFF. The entire variable domain, with the rest obtained from reference TRBV7-8 and TRBJ1-4, is as follows: GAGVSQSPRYKVAKRGQDVALRCDPISGHVSLFWYQQALGQGPEFLTYFQNEAQLDKSGLPSDRFFAERPEGSVSTLKIQRTQQEDSAVYLCASSNDRGFKENEKLFFGSGTQLSVL.

The chain combines TRBV9 with TRBJ2-3, with D uncertain. From germline, CDR1 is SGDLS and CDR2 YYNGEE. This CDR3 has 16 amino acids. V dropped 1 base and J dropped 4 bases, with 16 bases sitting between them. CDR3 region: CASSVKLKESADTQYF. As DNA, the CDR3 is TGTGCCAGCAGCGTAAAGTTGAAGGAGTCGGCAGATACGCAGTATTTT.

In nucleotides, the CDR3 is TGCGCCAGCAGCTGGGGTGACAGGGGGCCGACTGAAGCTTTCTTT. It codes for CASSWGDRGPTEAFF. The rearrangement joins TRBV5-1 to TRBJ1-1, with 10 bases aligning to TRBD1. The V segment lost 3 bases and the J segment 5 bases; nucleotides outside the gene matches: 7. This CDR3 has 15 residues. Germline-derived CDR1 and CDR2 are SGHRS and YFSETQ.

The gene calls are TRBV7-2 and TRBJ2-1; 7 bases are shared with TRBD1. CDR1 and CDR2 (germline): SGHTA, FQGNSA. The ends lost 1 base at V and 7 bases at J; junction bases unmatched: 7. The CDR3 extends over 15 amino acids. The CDR3 is CASSLGTGGLNEQFF. The CDR3 bases are TGTGCCAGCAGCTTAGGGACAGGTGGCCTGAATGAGCAGTTCTTC.

The gene calls are TRBV6-1 and TRBJ1-6, with D hard to call. The CDR3 consists of 13 residues. Germline loops: CDR1 MNHNS, CDR2 SASEGT. Trimming left V 4 bases short and J 7 bases short, with 8 bases between. The CDR3 region has the DNA TGTGCCAGCAGTGTGACCTCCAATTCACCCCTCCACTTT. Its translation is CASSVTSNSPLHF.

The CDR3 DNA reads as TGTGCCAGTGGCCTCTATGGCTACACCTTC. Translated, it gives CASGLYGYTF. The J gene is TRBJ1-2, the V gene TRBV19; D remains ambiguous. CDR3 length: 10 residues. CDR1 is LNHDA, CDR2 SQIVND, per germline (reference sequence). The V and J ends lost 8 bases and 4 bases respectively, with 5 bases between them.

The CDR3 protein is CASSPSQGATNEKLFF. CDR3 coding DNA: TGTGCCAGCTCACCGTCACAGGGGGCAACTAATGAAAAACTGTTTTTT. The rearrangement uses TRBV18 and TRBJ1-4; TRBD1 aligns across 8 bases. The CDR3 runs to 16 residues. Germline CDR1 reads KGHSH; CDR2 reads LQKENI. Trimming took 3 bases from V and 0 from J; bases not matched to a gene: 3.

The chain links TRBV7-9 to TRBJ1-2; D is perhaps TRBD1 (6 bases). Germline values: CDR1 SEHNR, CDR2 FQNEAQ (reference sequence). V was clipped by 5 bases and J by 2 bases, with 15 bases between them. The CDR3 is made up of 15 amino acids. CDR3 coding DNA: TGTGCCAGCAGCCAGAGGACAGTGGTCAACTATGGCTACACCTTC. This sequence encodes CASSQRTVVNYGYTF.

The J gene is TRBJ2-2, the V gene TRBV19; 9 bases are a match to TRBD1. This CDR3 has 18 amino acids. Germline V gives CDR1 LNHDA, CDR2 SQIVND (reference sequence). Trimming removed 0 bases from V and 0 bases from J; junction bases left unmatched: 5. CDR3 loop: CASSIDFRQGANTGELFF. The CDR3 bases are TGTGCCAGTAGTATAGATTTTCGACAGGGGGCGAACACCGGGGAGCTGTTTTTT.